This note documents a single TCR beta chain sequence. This sample is drawn from a study of blood T cell repertoires in COVID-19. Study information: The analysed material was cDNA or gDNA that came from T cells, B-cell-depleted T cells, or PBMCs.

The J segment lost 6 bases and the V segment lost 3 bases, leaving 7 bases of the junction unmatched. The germline gives CDR1 MNHEY, CDR2 SMNVEV (reference sequence). The CDR3 extends over 16 amino acids. As originally analysed: Counts of nucleated cells, estimated from reference gene primer amplification, were obtained. Here immunoSEQ multiplex PCR was the method, and the copy in TCRdb shows in-frame clones only, minus some. V, J and clone size derive from that table, while D and trimming were established from the DNA sequence. The sample includes around 73,000 clones, about 74% of them seen just once.

V and J are TRBV27 and TRBJ1-4; 10 nucleotides match TRBD1. The TCR was taken from a man in his 70s with COVID-19, enrolled during active disease. The sequencing sample was made of peripheral blood. The CDR3 sequence is CASSFRTGTGDEKLFF. Written as DNA, the CDR3 is TGTGCCAGCAGTTTCCGCACCGGGACAGGGGATGAAAAACTGTTTTTT.